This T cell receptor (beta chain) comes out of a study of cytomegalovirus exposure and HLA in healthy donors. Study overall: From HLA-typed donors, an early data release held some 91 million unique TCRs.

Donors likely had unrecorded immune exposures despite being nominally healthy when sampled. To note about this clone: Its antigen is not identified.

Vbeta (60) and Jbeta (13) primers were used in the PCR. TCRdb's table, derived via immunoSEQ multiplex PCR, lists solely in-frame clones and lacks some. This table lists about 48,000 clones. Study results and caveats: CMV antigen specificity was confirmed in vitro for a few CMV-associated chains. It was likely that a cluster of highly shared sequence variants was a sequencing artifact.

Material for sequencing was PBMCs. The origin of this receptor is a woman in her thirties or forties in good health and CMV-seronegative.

CDR3 coding DNA: TGTGCCAGCAGTAGGGACAGGGGTCTTGGCTACACCTTC. Protein product: CASSRDRGLGYTF. This chain links TRBV25-1 with TRBJ1-2; TRBD1 aligns across 10 bases. CDR3 length: 13 residues. Germline CDR1 reads MGHDK; CDR2 reads SYGVNS. Trimming cost V 5 bases and J 7 bases; bases outside gene matches: 4.